This T cell receptor beta chain was sequenced for a study of T cell responses to AZD1222 COVID-19 vaccine. Points from the study as a whole: The donor group comprised mostly white British people and more females; the analysis possibly underestimated clonal diversity.

The CDR3 totals 11 residues. Trimming left V 6 bases short and J 1 base short, with 3 bases between. Germline lookup yields CDR1 LNHDA and CDR2 SQIVND (reference sequence). The table lists this clone with a count of one. The antigen remains undetermined. Libraries were prepared by immunoSEQ multiplex PCR; TCRdb keeps only in-frame clonotypes and omits some of them. The sample lists around 170,000 clones; roughly 90% were seen once. This TCR came from an adult in good health. The sequences come from peripheral blood, collected on day 0 of AZD1222 vaccination. The chain recombines TRBV19 with TRBJ1-2, with unresolved D. In DNA, the CDR3 is TGTGCCAGTAGCCTTAACTATGGCTACACCTTC. Translation: CASSLNYGYTF.